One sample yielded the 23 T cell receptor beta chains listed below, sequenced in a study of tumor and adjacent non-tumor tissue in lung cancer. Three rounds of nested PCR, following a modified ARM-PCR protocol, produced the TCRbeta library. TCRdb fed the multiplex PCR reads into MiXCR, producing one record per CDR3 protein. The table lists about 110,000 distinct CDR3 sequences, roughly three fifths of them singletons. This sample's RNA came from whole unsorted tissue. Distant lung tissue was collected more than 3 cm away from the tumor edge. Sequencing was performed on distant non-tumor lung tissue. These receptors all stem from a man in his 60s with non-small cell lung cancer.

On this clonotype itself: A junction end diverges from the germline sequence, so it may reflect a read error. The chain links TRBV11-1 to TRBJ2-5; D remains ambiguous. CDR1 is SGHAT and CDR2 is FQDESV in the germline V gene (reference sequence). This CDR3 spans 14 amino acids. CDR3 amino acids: CASSSDMYQETRYF. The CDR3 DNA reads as TGTGCCAGCAGCTCAGACATGTACCAAGAGACCCGGTACTTC.

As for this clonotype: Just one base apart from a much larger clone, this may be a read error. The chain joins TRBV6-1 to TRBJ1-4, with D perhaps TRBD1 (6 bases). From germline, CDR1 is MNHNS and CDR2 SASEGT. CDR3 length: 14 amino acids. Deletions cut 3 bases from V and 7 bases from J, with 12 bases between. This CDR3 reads CASSDKGGIEKLFF. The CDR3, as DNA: TGTGCCAGCAGTGACAAAGGGGGGATTGAAAAACTGTTTTTT.

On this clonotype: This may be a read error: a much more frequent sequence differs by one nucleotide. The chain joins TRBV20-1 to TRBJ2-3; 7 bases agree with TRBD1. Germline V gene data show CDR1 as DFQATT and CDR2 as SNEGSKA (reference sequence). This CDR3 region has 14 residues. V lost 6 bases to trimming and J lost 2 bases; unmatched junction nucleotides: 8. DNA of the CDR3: TGCAGTGCGCCGACAGGGCCCACCACAGATACGCAGTATTTT. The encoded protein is CSAPTGPTTDTQYF.

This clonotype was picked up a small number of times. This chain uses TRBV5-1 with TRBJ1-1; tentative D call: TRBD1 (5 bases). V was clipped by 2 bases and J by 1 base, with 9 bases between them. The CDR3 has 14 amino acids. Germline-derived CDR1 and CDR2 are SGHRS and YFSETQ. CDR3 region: CASSFPGRNTEAFF. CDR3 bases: TGCGCCAGCAGCTTTCCAGGGAGGAACACTGAAGCTTTCTTT.

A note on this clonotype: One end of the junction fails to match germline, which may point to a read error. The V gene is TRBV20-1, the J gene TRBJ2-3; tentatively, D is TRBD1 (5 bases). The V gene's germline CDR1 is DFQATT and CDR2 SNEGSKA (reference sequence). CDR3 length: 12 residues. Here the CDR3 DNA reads TGCAGTGCTAGACAGGGCACAGAAACGCAGTATTTT. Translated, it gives CSARQGTETQYF.

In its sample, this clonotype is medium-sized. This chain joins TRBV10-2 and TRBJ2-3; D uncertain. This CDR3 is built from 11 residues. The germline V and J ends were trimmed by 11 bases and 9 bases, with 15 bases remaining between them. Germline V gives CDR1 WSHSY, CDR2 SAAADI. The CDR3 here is CASQDLLTQYF. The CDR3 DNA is TGCGCCTCCCAAGACTTGCTAACGCAGTATTTT.

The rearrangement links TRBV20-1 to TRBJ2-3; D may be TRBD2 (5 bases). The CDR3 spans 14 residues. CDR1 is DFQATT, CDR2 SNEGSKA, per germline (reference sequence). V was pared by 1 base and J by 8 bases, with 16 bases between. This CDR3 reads CSARAGTGLATQYF. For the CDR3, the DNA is TGCAGTGCTAGAGCAGGAACGGGGTTAGCTACGCAGTATTTT.

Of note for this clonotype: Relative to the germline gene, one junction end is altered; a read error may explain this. CDR3 sequence reads: CVSSLRGDGQPQHF. The CDR3 DNA sequence: TGTGTCAGCAGTCTACGCGGGGATGGTCAGCCCCAGCATTTT. The chain uses TRBV28 and TRBJ1-5; D is unclear. The germline V gene encodes CDR1 MDHEN and CDR2 SYDVKM. This CDR3 contains 14 residues.

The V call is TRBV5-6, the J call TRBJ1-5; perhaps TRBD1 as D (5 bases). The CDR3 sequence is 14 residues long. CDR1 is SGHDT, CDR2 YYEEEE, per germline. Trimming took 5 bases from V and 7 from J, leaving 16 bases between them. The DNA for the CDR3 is TGTGCCAGCAGTTTTAGGGGCTCGGGGCAGCCCCAGCATTTT. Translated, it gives CASSFRGSGQPQHF.

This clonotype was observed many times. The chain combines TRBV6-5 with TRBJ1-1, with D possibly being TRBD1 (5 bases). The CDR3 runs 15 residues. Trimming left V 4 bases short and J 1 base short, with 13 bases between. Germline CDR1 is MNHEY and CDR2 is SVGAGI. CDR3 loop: CASSWGTTGNTEAFF. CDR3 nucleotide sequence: TGTGCCAGCAGTTGGGGCACAACAGGGAACACTGAAGCTTTCTTT.

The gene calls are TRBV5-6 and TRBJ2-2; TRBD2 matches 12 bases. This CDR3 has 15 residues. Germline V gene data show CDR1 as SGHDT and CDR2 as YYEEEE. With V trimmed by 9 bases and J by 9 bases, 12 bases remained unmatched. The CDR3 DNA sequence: TGTGCCATCAGTTCTAGCGGGGGGGCCGCCCGGGAGCTGTTTTTT. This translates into CAISSSGGAARELFF.

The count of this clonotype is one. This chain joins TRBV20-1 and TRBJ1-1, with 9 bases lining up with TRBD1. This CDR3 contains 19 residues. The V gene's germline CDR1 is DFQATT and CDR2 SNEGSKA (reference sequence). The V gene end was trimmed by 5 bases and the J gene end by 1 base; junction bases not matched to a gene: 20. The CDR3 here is CSARETQIRTGATNTEAFF. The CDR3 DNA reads TGCAGTGCTCGCGAGACCCAGATTAGGACAGGGGCGACGAACACTGAAGCTTTCTTT.

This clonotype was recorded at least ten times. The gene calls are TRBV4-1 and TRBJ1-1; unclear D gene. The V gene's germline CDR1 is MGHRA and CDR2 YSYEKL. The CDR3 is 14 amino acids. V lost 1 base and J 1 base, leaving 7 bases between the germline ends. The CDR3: CASSQGRPNTEAFF. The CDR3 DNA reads TGCGCCAGCAGCCAAGGTCGCCCGAACACTGAAGCTTTCTTT.

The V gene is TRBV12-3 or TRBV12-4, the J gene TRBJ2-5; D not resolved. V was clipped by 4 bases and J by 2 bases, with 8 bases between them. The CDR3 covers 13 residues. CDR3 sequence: CASSSFRQETQYF. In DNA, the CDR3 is TGTGCCAGCAGTTCGTTCAGACAAGAGACCCAGTACTTC.

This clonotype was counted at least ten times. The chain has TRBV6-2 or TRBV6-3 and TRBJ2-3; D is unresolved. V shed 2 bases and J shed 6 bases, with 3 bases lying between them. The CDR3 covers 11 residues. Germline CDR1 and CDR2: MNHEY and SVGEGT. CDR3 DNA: TGTGCCAGCAGTTACGGGGATACGCAGTATTTT. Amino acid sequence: CASSYGDTQYF.

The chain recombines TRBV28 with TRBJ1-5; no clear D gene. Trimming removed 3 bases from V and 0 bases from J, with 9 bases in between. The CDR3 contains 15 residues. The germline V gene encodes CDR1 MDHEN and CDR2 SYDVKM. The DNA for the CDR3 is TGTGCCAGCAGTTTTGCAGGAAATAGCAATCAGCCCCAGCATTTT. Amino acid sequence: CASSFAGNSNQPQHF.

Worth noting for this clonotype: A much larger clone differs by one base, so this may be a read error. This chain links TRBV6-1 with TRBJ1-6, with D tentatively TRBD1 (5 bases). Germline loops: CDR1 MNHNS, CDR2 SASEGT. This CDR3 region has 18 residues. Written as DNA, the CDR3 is TGTGTCAGCAGTGAAGTCGTCCCCCGGCAGGGTGGGAATTCACCCCTCCACTTT. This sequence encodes CVSSEVVPRQGGNSPLHF.

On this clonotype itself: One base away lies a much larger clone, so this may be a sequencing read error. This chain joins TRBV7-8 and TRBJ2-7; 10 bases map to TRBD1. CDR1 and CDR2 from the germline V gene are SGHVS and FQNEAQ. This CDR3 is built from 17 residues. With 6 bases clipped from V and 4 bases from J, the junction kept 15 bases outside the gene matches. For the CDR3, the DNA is TGTGCCAGCAGAGTTAGTTCCGGGACAGGGGCTACGTACGAGCAGTACTTC. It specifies CASRVSSGTGATYEQYF.

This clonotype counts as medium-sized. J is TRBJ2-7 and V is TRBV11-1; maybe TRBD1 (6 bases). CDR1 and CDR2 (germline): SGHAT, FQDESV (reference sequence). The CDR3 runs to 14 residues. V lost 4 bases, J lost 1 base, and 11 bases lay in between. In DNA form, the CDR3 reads TGTGCCAGCAGCTCCACAGGGTCTTCCTACGAGCAGTACTTC. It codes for CASSSTGSSYEQYF.

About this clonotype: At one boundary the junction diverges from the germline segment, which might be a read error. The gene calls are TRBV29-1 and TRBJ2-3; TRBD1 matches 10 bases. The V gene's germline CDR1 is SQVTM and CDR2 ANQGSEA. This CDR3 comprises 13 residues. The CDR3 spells CSVKPGQGYTQNF. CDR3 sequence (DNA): TGCAGCGTAAAGCCGGGACAGGGGTATACGCAGAATTTT.

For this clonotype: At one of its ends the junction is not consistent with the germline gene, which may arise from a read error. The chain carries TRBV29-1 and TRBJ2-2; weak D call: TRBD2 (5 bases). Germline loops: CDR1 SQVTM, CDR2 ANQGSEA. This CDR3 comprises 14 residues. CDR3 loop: CGVSVVVRTGELLF. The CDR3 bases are TGCGGCGTTAGTGTTGTAGTGCGGACCGGGGAGCTGTTATTT.

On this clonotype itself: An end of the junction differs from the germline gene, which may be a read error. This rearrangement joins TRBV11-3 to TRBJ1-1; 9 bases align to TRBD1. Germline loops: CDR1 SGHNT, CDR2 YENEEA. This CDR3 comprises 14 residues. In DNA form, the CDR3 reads TGTGCCAGCAGCCTGTCACAGGGGGCAACTGAAGCTTTCTTC. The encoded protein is CASSLSQGATEAFF.

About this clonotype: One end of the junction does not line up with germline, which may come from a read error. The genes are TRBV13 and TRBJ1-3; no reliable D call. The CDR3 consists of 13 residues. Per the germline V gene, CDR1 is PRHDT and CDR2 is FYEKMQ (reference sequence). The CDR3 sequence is CASSFNMGSTIYF. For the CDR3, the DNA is TGTGCCAGCAGCTTCAACATGGGAAGCACCATATATTTT.